A selection of T cell receptor beta chains follows, all from one sample in a study of shared clonotypes between healthy human individuals. Assay used: immunoSEQ multiplex PCR; TCRdb lists only in-frame clones, some missing. The sample has fewer than 500,000 clones, roughly 85% seen once. The sequenced sample consisted of PBMCs. The receptors derive from a woman aged 40-49 years in good health. Some clones in this sample may be carry-over from other donors' samples. The CDR3 runs from the conserved cysteine through the conserved F or W. Each record gives: V gene, D gene, clone size, J gene, CDR3 DNA, CDR3 protein. A D gene is named only where the DNA matches it firmly. Some rows have no size entry. The others give once, few or many, or a class for an expanded clone.

v_gene: TRBV5-4
d_gene: TRBD2
abundance: -
j_gene: TRBJ2-1
CDR3nt: TGTGCCAGCAGCTTTCTTAACAGCGGGGGAACGGGAAGGTCCTACAATGAGCAGTTCTTC
CDR3aa: CASSFLNSGGTGRSYNEQFF

v_gene: TRBV9
d_gene: -
abundance: -
j_gene: TRBJ1-1
CDR3nt: TGTGCCAGCAGCGTTGGAGGGCGGAACACTGAAGCTTTCTTT
CDR3aa: CASSVGGRNTEAFF

v_gene: TRBV7-9
d_gene: -
abundance: -
j_gene: TRBJ2-1
CDR3nt: TGTGCCAGCAGCTTAGGAGACAATGAGCAGTTCTTC
CDR3aa: CASSLGDNEQFF

v_gene: TRBV6-1
d_gene: -
abundance: few
j_gene: TRBJ1-2
CDR3nt: TGTGCCAGCAGTGAAAATTCCGTACCCTATGGCTACACCTTC
CDR3aa: CASSENSVPYGYTF

v_gene: TRBV4-3
d_gene: TRBD2
abundance: -
j_gene: TRBJ2-2
CDR3nt: TGCGCCAGCAGCCAAGAGATTGCTAGCGGGAACACCGGGGAGCTGTTTTTT
CDR3aa: CASSQEIASGNTGELFF

v_gene: TRBV21-1
d_gene: -
abundance: many
j_gene: TRBJ2-7
CDR3nt: TGTGCCAGCAGCAAACCAGGGGACAGGGGGCGCGAGCAGTACTTC
CDR3aa: CASSKPGDRGREQYF

v_gene: TRBV11-2
d_gene: -
abundance: -
j_gene: TRBJ1-2
CDR3nt: TGTGCCAGCAGCTTCTCAGGGTTAAGGGACTATGGCTACACCTTC
CDR3aa: CASSFSGLRDYGYTF

v_gene: TRBV28
d_gene: TRBD2
abundance: -
j_gene: TRBJ2-3
CDR3nt: TGTGCCAGCAGCCCGGGACTAGCGGGCGATACGCAGTATTTT
CDR3aa: CASSPGLAGDTQYF

v_gene: TRBV5-8
d_gene: TRBD1
abundance: -
j_gene: TRBJ1-5
CDR3nt: TGTGCCAGCAGCTCCGGACAGGGGGCAGGTCAGCCCCAGCATTTT
CDR3aa: CASSSGQGAGQPQHF

v_gene: TRBV5-1
d_gene: -
abundance: -
j_gene: TRBJ2-7
CDR3nt: TGCGCTTCCAGCGGGCAGGGAATTACCTACGAGCAGTACTTC
CDR3aa: CASSGQGITYEQYF

v_gene: TRBV30
d_gene: TRBD1
abundance: -
j_gene: TRBJ2-7
CDR3nt: TGTGCCTGGGGCCCCGGGACAGGGATCTCCTACGAGCAGTACTTC
CDR3aa: CAWGPGTGISYEQYF

v_gene: TRBV5-1
d_gene: -
abundance: -
j_gene: TRBJ2-1
CDR3nt: TGCGCCAGCAGCTTGAAATTGGTCTGGACCTACAATGAGCAGTTCTTC
CDR3aa: CASSLKLVWTYNEQFF

v_gene: TRBV5-1
d_gene: TRBD1
abundance: -
j_gene: TRBJ2-7
CDR3nt: TGCGCCAGCAGCCCGGGACAGGCCCGGTCCGAGCAGTACTTC
CDR3aa: CASSPGQARSEQYF

v_gene: TRBV27
d_gene: -
abundance: -
j_gene: TRBJ1-5
CDR3nt: TGTGCCAGCAGTTTATCCCAGGGGAATCAGCCCCAGCATTTT
CDR3aa: CASSLSQGNQPQHF

v_gene: TRBV28
d_gene: -
abundance: -
j_gene: TRBJ1-5
CDR3nt: TGTGCCAGCACCGAACAATCTGCACAGGGAAGGCAGCCCCAGCATTTT
CDR3aa: CASTEQSAQGRQPQHF

v_gene: TRBV5-1
d_gene: TRBD2
abundance: -
j_gene: TRBJ2-5
CDR3nt: TGCGCCAGCAGCTTGTTGGCTAGCGGGAGTTGGGAGACCCAGTACTTC
CDR3aa: CASSLLASGSWETQYF

v_gene: TRBV5-1
d_gene: -
abundance: once
j_gene: TRBJ2-5
CDR3nt: TGCGCCAGCAGCTTGGATCCTTTCAACGAGGAGACCCAGTACTTC
CDR3aa: CASSLDPFNEETQYF

v_gene: TRBV28
d_gene: -
abundance: -
j_gene: TRBJ1-1
CDR3nt: TGTGCCAGCAGTCAGGGTCCGAACACTGAAGCTTTCTTT
CDR3aa: CASSQGPNTEAFF

v_gene: TRBV6-5
d_gene: TRBD1
abundance: -
j_gene: TRBJ2-7
CDR3nt: TGTGCCAGTTCTCAGGGGGCCTCCTACGAGCAGTACTTC
CDR3aa: CASSQGASYEQYF

v_gene: TRBV4-2
d_gene: -
abundance: -
j_gene: TRBJ2-2
CDR3nt: TGTGCCAGCAGCTTTGATTACACCGGGGAGCTGTTTTTT
CDR3aa: CASSFDYTGELFF

v_gene: TRBV4-1
d_gene: -
abundance: -
j_gene: TRBJ2-1
CDR3nt: TGCGCCAGCAGCCTCGGACTGGACAATGAGCAGTTCTTC
CDR3aa: CASSLGLDNEQFF